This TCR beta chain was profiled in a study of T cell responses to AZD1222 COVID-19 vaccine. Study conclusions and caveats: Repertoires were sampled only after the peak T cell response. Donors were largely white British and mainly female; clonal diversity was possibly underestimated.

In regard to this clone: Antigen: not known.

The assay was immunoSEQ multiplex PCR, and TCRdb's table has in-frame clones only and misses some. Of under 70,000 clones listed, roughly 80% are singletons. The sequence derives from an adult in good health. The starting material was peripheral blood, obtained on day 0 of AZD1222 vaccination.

The CDR3 bases are TGTGCCAGCTCACCCACTAGGGGCTACGAGCAGTACTTC. Protein product: CASSPTRGYEQYF. The chain carries TRBV18 and TRBJ2-7; D is tentatively TRBD1 or TRBD2 (5 bases each). The CDR3 runs 13 residues. Germline V gene data show CDR1 as KGHSH and CDR2 as LQKENI. The ends were cut back, 3 bases at V and 3 bases at J, with 9 bases in the middle.